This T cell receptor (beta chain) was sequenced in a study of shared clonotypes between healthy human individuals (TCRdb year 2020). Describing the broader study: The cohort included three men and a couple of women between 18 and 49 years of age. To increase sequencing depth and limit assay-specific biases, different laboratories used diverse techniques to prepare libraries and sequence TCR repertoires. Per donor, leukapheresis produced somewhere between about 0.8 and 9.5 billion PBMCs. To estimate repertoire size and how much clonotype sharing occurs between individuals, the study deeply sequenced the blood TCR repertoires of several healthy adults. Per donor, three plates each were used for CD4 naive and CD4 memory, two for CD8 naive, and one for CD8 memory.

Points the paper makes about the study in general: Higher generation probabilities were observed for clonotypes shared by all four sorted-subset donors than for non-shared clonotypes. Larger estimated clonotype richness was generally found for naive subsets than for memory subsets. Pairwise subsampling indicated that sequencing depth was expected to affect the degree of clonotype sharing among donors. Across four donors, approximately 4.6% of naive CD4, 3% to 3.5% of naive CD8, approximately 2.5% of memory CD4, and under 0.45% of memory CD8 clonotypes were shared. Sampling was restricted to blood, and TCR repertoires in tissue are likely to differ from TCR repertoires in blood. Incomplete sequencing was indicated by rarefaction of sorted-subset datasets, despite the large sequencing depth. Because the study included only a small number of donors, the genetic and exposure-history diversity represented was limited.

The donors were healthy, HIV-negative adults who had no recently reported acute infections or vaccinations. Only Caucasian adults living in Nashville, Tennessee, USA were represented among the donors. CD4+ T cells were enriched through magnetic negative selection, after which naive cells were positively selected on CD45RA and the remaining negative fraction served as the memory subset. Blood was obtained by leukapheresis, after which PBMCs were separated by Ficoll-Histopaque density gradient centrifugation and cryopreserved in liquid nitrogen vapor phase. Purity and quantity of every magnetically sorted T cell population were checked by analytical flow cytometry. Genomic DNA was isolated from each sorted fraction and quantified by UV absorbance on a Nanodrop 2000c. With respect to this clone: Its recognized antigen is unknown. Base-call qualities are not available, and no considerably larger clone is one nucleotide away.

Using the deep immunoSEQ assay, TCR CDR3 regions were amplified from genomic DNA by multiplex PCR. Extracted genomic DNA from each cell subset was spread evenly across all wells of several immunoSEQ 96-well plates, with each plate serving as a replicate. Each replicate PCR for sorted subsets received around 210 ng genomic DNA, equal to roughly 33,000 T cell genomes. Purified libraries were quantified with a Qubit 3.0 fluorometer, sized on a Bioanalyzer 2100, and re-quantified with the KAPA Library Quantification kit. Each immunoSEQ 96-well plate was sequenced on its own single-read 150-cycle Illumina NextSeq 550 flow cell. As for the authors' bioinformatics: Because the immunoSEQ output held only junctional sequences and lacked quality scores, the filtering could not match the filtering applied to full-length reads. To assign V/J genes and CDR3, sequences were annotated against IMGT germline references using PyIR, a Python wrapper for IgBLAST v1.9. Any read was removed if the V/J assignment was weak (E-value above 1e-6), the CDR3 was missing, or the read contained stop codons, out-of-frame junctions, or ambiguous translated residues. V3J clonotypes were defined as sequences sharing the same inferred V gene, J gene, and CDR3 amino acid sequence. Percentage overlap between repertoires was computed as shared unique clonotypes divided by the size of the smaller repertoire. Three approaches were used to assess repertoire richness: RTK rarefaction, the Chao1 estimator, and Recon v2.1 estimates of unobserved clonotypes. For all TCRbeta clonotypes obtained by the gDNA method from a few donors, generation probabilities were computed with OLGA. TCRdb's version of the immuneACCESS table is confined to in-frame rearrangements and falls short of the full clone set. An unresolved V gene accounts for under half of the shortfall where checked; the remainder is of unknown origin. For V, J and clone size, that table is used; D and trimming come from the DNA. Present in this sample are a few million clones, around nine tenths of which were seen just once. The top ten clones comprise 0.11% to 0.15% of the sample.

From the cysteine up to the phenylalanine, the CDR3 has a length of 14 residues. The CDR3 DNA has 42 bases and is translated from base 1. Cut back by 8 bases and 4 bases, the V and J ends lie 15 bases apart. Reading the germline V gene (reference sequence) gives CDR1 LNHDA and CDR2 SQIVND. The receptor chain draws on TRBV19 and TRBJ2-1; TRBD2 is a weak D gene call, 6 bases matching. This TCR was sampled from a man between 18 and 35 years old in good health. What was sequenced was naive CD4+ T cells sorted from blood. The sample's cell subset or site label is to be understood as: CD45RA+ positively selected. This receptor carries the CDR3 CASRGRSGYNEQFF. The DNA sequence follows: TGTGCCAGTCGGGGGAGAAGTGGTTACAATGAGCAGTTCTTC.